The source of this T cell receptor beta chain is a study of regulatory T cells in long-lasting Graves disease. Study observations and caveats: Newly diagnosed Graves' patients exceeded persistent ones in TCR diversity. It is possible that accuracy was reduced by the small size of the sample.

This clonotype came up many times. Antigen unknown. Trimming left V 6 bases short and J 5 bases short, with 16 bases between. The CDR3 spans 14 residues. Germline V gives CDR1 SNHLY, CDR2 FYNNEI. As for time point: persistent/refractory GD, antithyroid drugs over 5 years with positive TRAb. PBMC RNA was the source of the TCR library. Both iRepertoire HTBI primers and Arm-PCR of CDR3 regions were used to build the TCR beta libraries. As processed by the authors: Analysis of the samples identified 50 to 75 TRBV and more than eleven TRBJ segments. From the multiplex PCR reads, TCRdb called clonotypes with MiXCR, one entry per CDR3 protein. The V and J calls here are based on TCRdb, not the publication. The top ten hold 40% to 50% of the sample, which has more than 650,000 distinct CDR3 sequences, around 32% seen once.

Source: peripheral blood mononuclear cells (PBMCs), taken when the disease was refractory, from a patient treated with antithyroid drugs. The chain carries TRBV2 and TRBJ2-5; D remains unclear. The sequence derives from a female donor with Graves disease. The CDR3 DNA is TGTGCCAGCAGCCCCAGTGCGGTCGTGGAGACCCAGTACTTC. Translating it yields CASSPSAVVETQYF.